The following is a TCR beta chain sequence with its context. What it recognizes is unknown. CDR1 SGHTA and CDR2 FQGNSA come from the germline V gene. This CDR3 is 16 amino acids long. Deletions cut 5 bases from V and 4 bases from J, with 17 bases between. These data come from a study of T cell responses to AZD1222 COVID-19 vaccine. Across the study: Second-dose intervals of approximately 4 or approximately 12 weeks were pooled. Overall study findings and caveats: Two AZD1222 administrations were followed by greater Spike-specific TCR breadth and depth. CD4 TCRs covered the whole spike, strongest at regions 160-218 and 743-854. Only 5 or 6 people who got AZD1222 tested seropositive at baseline.

TCRdb's table, derived via immunoSEQ multiplex PCR, lists solely in-frame clones and lacks some. Among some 83,000 clones listed, approximately 90% were seen once. The sequencing used peripheral blood, collected on day 0 of AZD1222 vaccination. This sequence originates from an adult in good health. This chain links TRBV7-2 with TRBJ2-2; tentatively, D is TRBD2 (6 bases). Here the CDR3 reads CASSPTARGGTGELFF. The CDR3, as DNA: TGTGCCAGCAGCCCCACGGCGCGGGGAGGCACCGGGGAGCTGTTTTTT.